This T cell receptor beta chain was sequenced in a study of shared clonotypes between healthy human individuals. Study information: Serving as donors were a couple of women and three men, whose ages spanned 18 to 49. Study observations and caveats: All-four-donor shared clonotypes had higher generation probabilities than non-shared clonotypes did. Of the naive CD4 clonotypes, 4% to 5% were shared across a handful of donors.

The naive CD8 population came from CD45RO-negative cells selected for CCR7, without terminally differentiated effector memory CD45RA+ cells. In regard to this clone: Its antigen is undetermined.

The germline V and J ends were trimmed by 3 bases and 4 bases, with 12 bases remaining between them. The CDR3 sequence is 13 residues long. The V gene's germline CDR1 is SQVTM and CDR2 ANQGSEA. Profiling relied on immunoSEQ multiplex PCR, and the TCRdb table lists in-frame clones only, not all of them. The sample carries some 2.1 million clones, just over 90% recorded once. This chain connects TRBV29-1 to TRBJ1-1, with D possibly TRBD1 on 5 matching bases. This TCR derives from a young man in good health. Some clones in this sample may be carry-over from other donors' samples. Source material: naive CD8+ T cells from PBMCs. CDR3 amino acids: CSVEGLRSTEAFF. The DNA of the CDR3 is TGCAGCGTTGAGGGGCTTAGGTCCACTGAAGCTTTCTTT.